The next 16 T cell receptor beta chains were all read from a single sample in a study of OX40 agonist ivuxolimab in advanced cancers. Method: immunoSEQ multiplex PCR; TCRdb's copy keeps in-frame clones and lacks some. The table records tens of thousands of clones, 75% to 90% of them present only once. The source material was CD4+ or CD8+ T cells sorted from blood, sampled in a trial of the OX40 agonist ivuxolimab. Receptors originate from an adult with an advanced solid tumor such as melanoma, head and neck, liver or kidney cancer.

CDR3 in DNA: TGTGCCAGCAGCTTAAAAGTTGGTAGCTCCTACGAGCAGTACTTC. It yields the protein CASSLKVGSSYEQYF. The chain carries TRBV7-3 and TRBJ2-7; D call uncertain. Trimming removed 1 base from V and 0 bases from J, with 10 bases in between. Per the germline V gene, CDR1 is SGHTA and CDR2 is FQGTGA. The CDR3 sequence is 15 residues long.

V and J are TRBV9 and TRBJ1-5, with D perhaps TRBD1 (5 bases). Germline V gene sequence: CDR1 SGDLS, CDR2 YYNGEE. Deletions cut 0 bases from V and 5 bases from J, with 9 bases between. The CDR3 sequence is 14 residues long. CDR3 DNA: TGTGCCAGCAGCGTAGGGGAAGGGGATCAGCCCCAGCATTTT. Residues: CASSVGEGDQPQHF.

The chain is built from TRBV6-6 and TRBJ2-7, with 7 bases lining up with TRBD1. With V trimmed by 5 bases and J by 3 bases, 1 base remained unmatched. The germline V gene encodes CDR1 MNHNY and CDR2 SVGAGI (reference sequence). CDR3 length equals 12 residues. In DNA form, the CDR3 reads TGTGCCAGCAGTCGGGACAGCTACGAGCAGTACTTC. Encoded protein: CASSRDSYEQYF.

The chain employs TRBV7-9 and TRBJ2-7; TRBD2 matches at 10 bases. This CDR3 has 16 amino acids. The germline CDR1 and CDR2 sequences are SEHNR and FQNEAQ (reference sequence). The junction had 10 bases not matched to a gene; V was cut back by 4 bases and J by 4 bases. CDR3 sequence reads: CASSSPSSGSSYEQYF. The CDR3 DNA reads as TGTGCCAGCAGCTCCCCCTCTAGCGGGAGTTCGTACGAGCAGTACTTC. Full variable domain (remainder filled in from reference TRBV7-9 and TRBJ2-7): DTGVSQNPRHKITKRGQNVTFRCDPISEHNRLYWYRQTLGQGPEFLTYFQNEAQLEKSRLLSDRFSAERPKGSFSTLEIQRTEQGDSAMYLCASSSPSSGSSYEQYFGPGTRLTVT.

V gene TRBV19 combines with J gene TRBJ1-5; 10 positions match TRBD1. CDR3 length: 16 residues. Germline V CDR1 and CDR2: LNHDA, SQIVND (reference sequence). Trimming took 7 bases from V and 5 from J; bases not matched to a gene: 11. The chain's CDR3 is CASTTDRGRRDQPQHF. In DNA form, the CDR3 reads TGTGCCAGTACCACAGACAGGGGGCGACGGGATCAGCCCCAGCATTTT.

The chain carries TRBV9 and TRBJ1-1; a possible D gene is TRBD1 (5 bases). Germline-derived CDR1 and CDR2 are SGDLS and YYNGEE. The germline V and J ends were trimmed by 4 bases and 3 bases, with 13 bases remaining between them. CDR3 size: 14 residues. CDR3 sequence: CASSPERGDTEAFF. The CDR3 DNA reads TGTGCCAGCAGCCCCGAACGGGGGGACACTGAAGCTTTCTTT.

The chain couples TRBV2 to TRBJ2-1; TRBD2 matches at 13 bases. The V segment lost 6 bases and the J segment 4 bases; nucleotides outside the gene matches: 0. There are 14 residues in the CDR3. Germline CDR1 and CDR2: SNHLY and FYNNEI. CDR3 sequence reads: CASRTSGGYNEQFF. CDR3 nucleotides: TGTGCCAGCAGGACTAGCGGGGGGTACAATGAGCAGTTCTTC.

The rearrangement uses TRBV18 and TRBJ2-3; 8 bases align to TRBD1. V lost 1 base to trimming and J lost 1 base; unmatched junction nucleotides: 1. The CDR3 totals 15 residues. Germline CDR1 KGHSH, CDR2 LQKENI. The DNA of the CDR3 is TGTGCCAGCTCACCACAGACAGGGGGCACAGATACGCAGTATTTT. Protein sequence: CASSPQTGGTDTQYF.

The CDR3 here is CASRGMGSPLHF. CDR3 coding DNA: TGTGCCAGCCGGGGCATGGGTTCACCCCTCCACTTT. The V gene is TRBV28, the J gene TRBJ1-6; D is perhaps TRBD1 (5 bases). Germline V gives CDR1 MDHEN, CDR2 SYDVKM. Trimming pared 8 bases from V and 9 bases from J, leaving 11 bases between. The CDR3 loop spans 12 amino acids.

V usage is TRBV18 and J usage is TRBJ2-1; TRBD2 matches 10 bases. This CDR3 is 16 amino acids long. The J segment lost 1 base and the V segment lost 5 bases, leaving 5 bases of the junction unmatched. Looked up from germline, CDR1 is KGHSH and CDR2 is LQKENI. The chain's CDR3 is CASSERTSGSYNEQFF. The CDR3 DNA reads TGTGCCAGCTCAGAACGGACTAGCGGTTCCTACAATGAGCAGTTCTTC.

The chain employs TRBV18 and TRBJ1-5; D is unclear. Germline V gene lookup returns CDR1 KGHSH and CDR2 LQKENI. The CDR3 contains 12 residues. The V and J ends lost 5 bases and 7 bases respectively, with 9 bases between them. The DNA for the CDR3 is TGTGCCAGCTCAAGTGGGGAGCAGCCCCAGCATTTT. This translates into CASSSGEQPQHF.

The V gene is TRBV29-1, the J gene TRBJ2-1; no clear D gene. Germline V gene lookup returns CDR1 SQVTM and CDR2 ANQGSEA. With 3 bases removed from V and 10 bases from J, the gap between germline ends came to 16 bases. This CDR3 comprises 13 residues. Here the CDR3 DNA reads TGCAGCGTTGACCTCGCCGCCTCTTCGGAGCAGTTCTTC. It specifies CSVDLAASSEQFF.

The gene calls are TRBV6-5 and TRBJ1-2; TRBD1 is a possible D gene (5 bases). This CDR3 spans 14 amino acids. The V end was cut by 0 bases, the J end by 5 bases, with 10 bases between. The germline V gene has CDR1 MNHEY and CDR2 SVGAGI. This CDR3 reads CASSYSPGRYGYTF. DNA for the CDR3: TGTGCCAGCAGTTACTCGCCAGGGAGGTATGGCTACACCTTC.

The chain carries TRBV19 and TRBJ2-5; 7 positions match TRBD2. The CDR3 runs 14 residues. Germline CDR1 is LNHDA and CDR2 is SQIVND (reference sequence). V lost 5 bases, J lost 0 bases, and 3 bases stayed unmatched. The CDR3 bases are TGTGCCAGTAGTGGGGGAGGGAACCAAGAGACCCAGTACTTC. Translating it yields CASSGGGNQETQYF.

The chain carries TRBV6-1 and TRBJ2-7; 11 nucleotides match TRBD1. The germline V gene encodes CDR1 MNHNS and CDR2 SASEGT. V lost 6 bases and J lost 3; bases outside the gene matches: 4. This CDR3 region has 14 residues. The CDR3 loop reads CASRPGTGGYEQYF. CDR3 bases: TGTGCCAGCAGACCAGGGACAGGGGGCTACGAGCAGTACTTC.

This clone was seen a single time. V usage is TRBV2 and J usage is TRBJ2-3, with D perhaps TRBD2 (5 bases). CDR1 SNHLY and CDR2 FYNNEI come from the germline V gene. The CDR3 contains 11 residues. V was clipped by 8 bases and J by 6 bases, with 9 bases between them. The CDR3, as DNA: TGTGCCAGCCTAGCTTGGGATACGCAGTATTTT. This translates into CASLAWDTQYF. Together with reference TRBV2 and TRBJ2-3, the CDR3 gives the full variable domain: EPEVTQTPSHQVTQMGQEVILRCVPISNHLYFYWYRQILGQKVEFLVSFYNNEISEKSEIFDDQFSVERPDGSNFTLKIRSTKLEDSAMYFCASLAWDTQYFGPGTRLTVL.